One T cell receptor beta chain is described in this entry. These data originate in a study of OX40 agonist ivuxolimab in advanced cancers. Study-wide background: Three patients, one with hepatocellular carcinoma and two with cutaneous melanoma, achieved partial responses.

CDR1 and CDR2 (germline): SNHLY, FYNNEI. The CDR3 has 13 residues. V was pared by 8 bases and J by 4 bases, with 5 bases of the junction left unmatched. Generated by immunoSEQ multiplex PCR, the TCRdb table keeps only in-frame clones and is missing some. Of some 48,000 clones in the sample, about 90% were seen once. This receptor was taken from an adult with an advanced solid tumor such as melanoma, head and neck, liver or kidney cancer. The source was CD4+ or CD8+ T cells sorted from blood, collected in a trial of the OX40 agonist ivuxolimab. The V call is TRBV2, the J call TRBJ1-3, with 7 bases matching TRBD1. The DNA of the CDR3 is TGTGCCAGCGAGACAGGGCTAGGAAACACCATATATTTT. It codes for CASETGLGNTIYF.